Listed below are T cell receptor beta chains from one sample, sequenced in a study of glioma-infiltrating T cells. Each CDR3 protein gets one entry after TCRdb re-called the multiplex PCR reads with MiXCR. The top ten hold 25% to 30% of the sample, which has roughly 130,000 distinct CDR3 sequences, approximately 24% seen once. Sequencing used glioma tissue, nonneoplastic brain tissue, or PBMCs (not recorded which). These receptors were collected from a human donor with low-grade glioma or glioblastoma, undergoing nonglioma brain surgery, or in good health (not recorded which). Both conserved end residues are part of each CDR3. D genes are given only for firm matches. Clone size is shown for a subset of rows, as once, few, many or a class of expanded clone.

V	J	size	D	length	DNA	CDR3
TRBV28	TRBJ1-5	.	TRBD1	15	TGTGCCAGCAGTTCGAGACAGGGCGGCAATCAGCCCCAGCATTTT	CASSSRQGGNQPQHF
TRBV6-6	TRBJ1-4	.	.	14	TGTGCCAGCAGTTACTCGATTAACGGTGAAAAACTGTTTTTT	CASSYSINGEKLFF
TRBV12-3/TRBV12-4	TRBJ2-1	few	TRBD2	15	TGTGCCAGCAGTGGCAGCGGGGGCCAATACAATGAGCAGTTCTTC	CASSGSGGQYNEQFF
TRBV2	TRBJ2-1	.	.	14	TGTGCCAGCATTGGGGGTCAGGGCGACAATGAGCAGTTCTTC	CASIGGQGDNEQFF
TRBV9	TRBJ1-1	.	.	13	TGTGCCAGCAGCGTAGACGGGGGCACTGAAGCTTTCTTT	CASSVDGGTEAFF
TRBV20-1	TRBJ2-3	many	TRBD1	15	TGCAGTGCTAGAGGGTGGACAGGGGGAGCAGATACGCAGTATTTT	CSARGWTGGADTQYF
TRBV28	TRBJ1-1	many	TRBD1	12	TGTGCCAGCCTCGGGACAGGCATTGAAGCTTTCTTT	CASLGTGIEAFF
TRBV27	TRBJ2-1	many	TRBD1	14	TGTGCCAGCCTACGAAGGGACAGTCCATATGAGCAGTTCTTC	CASLRRDSPYEQFF
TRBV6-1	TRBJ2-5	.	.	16	TGTGCCAGCAGGGCCGCAGGGGCCTCAGCCCAGGAGACCCAGTACTTC	CASRAAGASAQETQYF
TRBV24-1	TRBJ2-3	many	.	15	TGTGCCACCAGTGAAGGCCAGCCTAGCACAGATACGCAGTATTTT	CATSEGQPSTDTQYF
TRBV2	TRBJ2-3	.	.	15	TGTGCCAGCAGTGGAGTCGTCGGCTCCCGAGATACGCAGTATTTT	CASSGVVGSRDTQYF
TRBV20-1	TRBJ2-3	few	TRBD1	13	TGCAGTGCTCGGACAGGTAACACAGATACGCAGTATTTT	CSARTGNTDTQYF
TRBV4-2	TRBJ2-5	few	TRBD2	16	TGTGCCAGCAGCCAAGATCTGAGCGGGGGGGGTGAGACCCAGTACTTC	CASSQDLSGGGETQYF
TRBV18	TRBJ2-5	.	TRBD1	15	TGTGCCAGCTCACCAGGACAGGCCCCTCAAGAGACCCAGTACTTC	CASSPGQAPQETQYF
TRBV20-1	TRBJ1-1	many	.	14	TGCAGTGCTAGAGGGGGACCCGGGGGCACTGAAGCTTTCTTT	CSARGGPGGTEAFF
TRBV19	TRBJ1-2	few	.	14	TGTGCCAGTAGTCCCAGACAGGAGAACTATGGCTACACCTTC	CASSPRQENYGYTF
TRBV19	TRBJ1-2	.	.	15	TGTGCCAGTAGGATGGGGCGGCTAGCTAACTATGGCTACACCTTC	CASRMGRLANYGYTF
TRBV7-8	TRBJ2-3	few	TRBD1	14	TGTGCCAGCAAGACGGGACAGGGCACAGATACGCAGTATTTT	CASKTGQGTDTQYF
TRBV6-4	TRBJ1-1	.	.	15	TGTGCCAGTCGGTGGGAGTCCACCCTGAACACTGAAGCTTTCTTT	CASRWESTLNTEAFF
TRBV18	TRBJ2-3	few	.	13	TGTGCCAGCTCCGGCTGGGACGCTGATACGCAGTATTTT	CASSGWDADTQYF
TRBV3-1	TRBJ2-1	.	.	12	TGTGCCAGCAGTCTCTGGAGGGGGGAGCAGTTCTTC	CASSLWRGEQFF
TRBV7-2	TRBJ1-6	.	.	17	TGTGCCAGCAGCTTAGCCAGGAACCCGTACTATAATTCACCCCTCCACTTT	CASSLARNPYYNSPLHF
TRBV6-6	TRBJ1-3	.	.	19	TGTGCCAGCAGTTACTCTGGTTGGGCAGGGGCATACTCTGGAAACACCATATATTTT	CASSYSGWAGAYSGNTIYF
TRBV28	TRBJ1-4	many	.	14	TGTGCCAGCAGCCTACTTAGGGACTATGAAAAACTGTTTTTT	CASSLLRDYEKLFF
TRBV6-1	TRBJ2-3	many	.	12	TGTGCCAGCACCCCCCCCGATGATACGCAGTATTTT	CASTPPDDTQYF
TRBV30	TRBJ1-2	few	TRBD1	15	TGTGCCTGGACCGTGACAGGGACAGCTAACTATGGCTACACCTTC	CAWTVTGTANYGYTF